Sequencing of this T cell receptor (beta chain) was carried out in a study of T cell responses to AZD1222 COVID-19 vaccine. Germline lookup yields CDR1 SGHTS and CDR2 YDEGEE. With V trimmed by 1 base and J by 2 bases, 3 bases remained unmatched. This CDR3 spans 15 amino acids. Data came from immunoSEQ multiplex PCR; TCRdb stores just in-frame clones and leaves some out. This sample has roughly 170,000 clones; around 88% occur once, and the top ten carry approximately 0.5%. Study-level results: Donors were largely white British and mainly female; clonal diversity was possibly underestimated. None of the repertoires were sampled until the peak T cell response had passed. Dominant at 160-218 and 743-854, vaccine-associated CD4 TCRs also spanned spike. The breadth and depth of Spike-specific TCRs increased once two AZD1222 doses had been given.

This clone was picked up one time. Antigen unknown. The starting material was peripheral blood, obtained on day 0 of AZD1222 vaccination. The chain has TRBV5-8 and TRBJ2-3, with TRBD2 matching over 8 bases. This clonotype was sampled from an adult in good health. CDR3 DNA sequence: TGTGCCAGCAGCTTGCGGGGGGGGGTCACAGATACGCAGTATTTT. The encoded protein is CASSLRGGVTDTQYF.